The subject of this entry is one T cell receptor beta chain. No antigen is known for it. Replicate PCRs for sorted subsets used around 190 ng DNA; this equaled 25,000 to 30,000 T cell genomes. TCRdb's table, derived via immunoSEQ multiplex PCR, lists solely in-frame clones and lacks some. The sample contains approximately 980,000 clones, less than 85% of which appear only once. From germline, CDR1 is SNHLY and CDR2 FYNNEI. V lost 5 bases to trimming and J lost 0 bases; unmatched junction nucleotides: 10. CDR3 length equals 16 residues. The sample belongs to a study of shared clonotypes between healthy human individuals. About the research overall: CD4 naive and memory got three plates each, CD8 naive two, CD8 memory one. Study conclusions and caveats: Larger richness was generally estimated for naive than memory subsets. Among non-shared clonotypes, generation probabilities were lower than among those shared by all four donors.

The sample was memory CD4+ T cells sorted from blood. Sample subset: CD45RA-negative fraction. This receptor was identified in a man between 18 and 29 years old in good health. The rearrangement uses TRBV2 and TRBJ2-7; 7 bases map to TRBD1. The CDR3 loop is CASSTSRTGSSYEQYF. DNA for the CDR3: TGTGCCAGCAGTACGAGCAGGACAGGTTCCTCCTACGAGCAGTACTTC.